The T cell receptor (beta chain) described here comes from a study of T-cell reconstitution after alpha-beta-depleted transplantation in children. Study-level findings and limits: Two months or so post-transplant, alpha-beta T cells reportedly derived from several hundred expanded graft clones. Where some patients showed high TCRbeta diversity at day 60, it came from recipient T cells and thymic progenitors that had survived.

Regarding this clonotype: Its specificity is unknown. A clone one base away is much larger, so this may be a read error. No conserved phenylalanine or tryptophan ends this CDR3, so it is likely a read error.

A library of TCRbeta sequences, prepared with unique molecular identifiers, was generated. One entry per CDR3 protein results from TCRdb running MiXCR on the PCR reads. This table has approximately 800,000 distinct CDR3 sequences, roughly 15% appearing once. This CDR3 region has 13 residues. The J segment lost 6 bases and the V segment lost 3 bases, leaving 4 bases of the junction unmatched. The germline gives CDR1 MNHEY, CDR2 SMNVEV (reference sequence). The sample here was PBMCs, mostly from graft donor cells, taken 360 days after TCRalphabeta/CD19-depleted stem cell transplant. The receptor was isolated from a male patient aged 10 to 17 who had a stem cell transplant for acute lymphoblastic leukemia, so the T cells may come from the graft donor. The genes are TRBV27 and TRBJ1-2; TRBD1 matches 7 bases. The CDR3 protein is CASSFRQGHGYTY. The CDR3 bases are TGTGCCAGCAGTTTCCGACAGGGCCATGGCTACACCTAC.